This T cell receptor (beta chain) was obtained from a study of T-cell reconstitution after alpha-beta-depleted transplantation in children (TCRdb year 2016). Regarding the research as a whole: T-cell immune reconstitution after TCRalphabeta/CD19-depleted allogeneic hematopoietic cell transplantation in children was quantitatively tracked in the study by means of TCR repertoire profiling. What the study reported, not specific to this receptor: In some patients, high TCRbeta diversity at day 60 was attributed to recipient T cells and intrathymic progenitors that had survived conditioning. About two months after transplant, the apparently early recovery of alphabetaT-cell counts reportedly depended on just several hundred clones that had expanded rapidly and came from non-depleted graft cells. Over the following months the frequencies of hyperexpanded clones went down, and after one year T-cell counts and TCRbeta diversity were mostly credited to newly produced T cells.

Reading the label with the study, this specimen's treatment or condition is: allogeneic hematopoietic cell transplantation with graft depleted of TCRalphabeta T cells and CD19 B cells. The children who served as transplant recipients had been given grafts of TCRalphabeta/CD19-depleted allogeneic hematopoietic cells. A remark on this clonotype: The specificity of this receptor is unknown. The record has no base qualities; no much larger clone is one base away.

V drops 1 base and J drops 8 bases, leaving 21 bases in between. The CDR3 sequence holds 16 residues, the cysteine and phenylalanine included. Only the CDR3 region is kept as DNA, spanning 48 bases read in frame from base 1. Reading the germline V gene gives CDR1 SGHDT and CDR2 YYEEEE. The library came from PCR. The sequencing machine was an Illumina HiSeq 2500. TCR libraries were prepared with molecular barcoding, using unique molecular identifiers to normalize TCRbeta repertoire quantification. TCRdb took the public reads, trimmed them with fastp at Q25, ran MiXCR for clone calling and kept in-frame beta chains. Duplicate CDR3 protein sequences are folded into a single record with the most common DNA and genes. Here the sample has 65,000 to 85,000 distinct CDR3 sequences; roughly a tenth occur a single time. The ten largest clones capture under 15% of the sample.

The TCR sequence derives from a boy younger than 18 with acute myeloid leukemia, due to receive a stem cell transplant. Sequences were derived from PBMCs, sampled before TCRalphabeta/CD19-depleted stem cell transplant. The sequence links TRBV5-6 to TRBJ1-1, with an unclear D gene assignment. The DNA sequence follows: TGTGCCAGCAGCTTGAATAGGATAGGGCAAAGTCCGGAAGCTTTCTTT. The encoded protein is CASSLNRIGQSPEAFF.